This TCR beta chain came from a study of cytomegalovirus exposure and HLA in healthy donors. Notes on the study in general: Rare sequences made up most TCRs, while some public TCRs were found in many donors. Indistinguishable V segments, including TRBV6-2 and TRBV6-3, were excluded. Association of a missense DCLRE1C variant with TCR beta V- and J-gene trimming was reported in a later analysis. A later analysis found common viral pathogens apparently linked to several of the most significant clusters.

A note on this clone: Its antigen is still unknown.

The CDR3 consists of 12 residues. Trimming removed 7 bases from V and 4 bases from J, with 10 bases in between. Germline lookup yields CDR1 MDHEN and CDR2 SYDVKM. Primers included in the PCR were 60 Vbeta and 13 Jbeta primers. Assay used: immunoSEQ multiplex PCR; TCRdb lists only in-frame clones, some missing. Seen here are around 97,000 clones, about three quarters observed once, and the top ten hold over 3%. Sequenced sample: PBMCs. V is TRBV28 and J is TRBJ1-1; unclear D gene. The clonotype originates from a man aged 40-49 years in good health and CMV-seronegative. The CDR3 nucleotides are TGTGCCAGCACTAAGAGGGTCACTGAAGCTTTCTTT. It encodes CASTKRVTEAFF.